The next 17 T cell receptor beta chains were all read from a single sample in a study of blood T cell repertoires in COVID-19. Sequenced by immunoSEQ multiplex PCR; TCRdb stores in-frame clones only, minus some. The sample lists around 300,000 clones, approximately 92% occurring once. The sequencing input was peripheral blood. The origin of the receptors is a woman aged 25-40 years with COVID-19, enrolled during active disease.

The chain combines TRBV15 with TRBJ2-6; possible D gene TRBD1, 6 bases. V dropped 0 bases and J dropped 1 base, with 7 bases sitting between them. Germline lookup yields CDR1 LNHNV and CDR2 YYDKDF (reference sequence). There are 16 residues in the CDR3. CDR3 bases: TGTGCCACCAGCAGAGAACAGGGTTCTGGGGCCAACGTCCTGACTTTC. This sequence encodes CATSREQGSGANVLTF.

This clone was counted once. The rearrangement links TRBV27 to TRBJ1-2, with 10 bases that match TRBD1. This CDR3 region has 14 residues. V lost 8 bases to trimming and J lost 3 bases; unmatched junction nucleotides: 6. Germline CDR1 reads MNHEY; CDR2 reads SMNVEV (reference sequence). The CDR3 spells CASRKTGGYYGYTF. In DNA form, the CDR3 reads TGTGCCAGCCGCAAGACAGGGGGCTACTATGGCTACACCTTC.

A single count supports this clone. The chain carries TRBV5-1 and TRBJ2-1, with 12 nucleotides matching TRBD2. V trimming: 1 base; J trimming: 9 bases; junction bases outside the gene matches: 5. The V gene's germline CDR1 is SGHRS and CDR2 YFSETQ. This CDR3 contains 15 residues. In DNA form, the CDR3 reads TGCGCCAGCAGCTTGTCGGCTAGCGGGAGGGTTGAGCAGTTCTTC. Encoded protein: CASSLSASGRVEQFF.

The genes are TRBV4-1 and TRBJ2-1, with D hard to call. V lost 0 bases and J 2 bases, leaving 11 bases between the germline ends. Germline V gene data show CDR1 as MGHRA and CDR2 as YSYEKL. The CDR3 length is 16 residues. CDR3 loop: CASSQDMADTYNEQFF. The CDR3 DNA is TGCGCCAGCAGCCAAGATATGGCAGATACCTACAATGAGCAGTTCTTC.

The V gene is TRBV2, the J gene TRBJ1-1, with no clear D. From germline, CDR1 is SNHLY and CDR2 FYNNEI. V dropped 7 bases and J dropped 0 bases, with 9 bases sitting between them. The CDR3 has 13 residues. Here the CDR3 reads CASTSTLNTEAFF. The CDR3 region has the DNA TGTGCCAGCACGTCCACACTGAACACTGAAGCTTTCTTT.

This clone was seen only a few times. This chain connects TRBV10-3 to TRBJ2-7; TRBD2 is a possible D gene (5 bases). V was clipped by 1 base and J by 7 bases, with 14 bases between them. This CDR3 contains 14 residues. CDR1 and CDR2 from the germline V gene are ENHRY and SYGVKD. The CDR3 reads CAISEFAGAEEQYF. The CDR3 DNA sequence: TGTGCCATCAGTGAGTTCGCGGGCGCCGAGGAGCAGTACTTC.

This clone has just one count. Additional DNA sequences in this sample encode the identical CDR3. The V and J genes are TRBV27 and TRBJ2-7; 7 positions match TRBD1. The CDR3 has 13 residues. The V segment lost 4 bases and the J segment 2 bases; nucleotides outside the gene matches: 2. Germline values: CDR1 MNHEY, CDR2 SMNVEV (reference sequence). CDR3 sequence reads: CASSSGGPYEQYF. CDR3 nucleotides: TGTGCCAGCAGTTCAGGGGGACCCTACGAGCAGTACTTC.

The rearrangement joins TRBV7-3 to TRBJ2-3; TRBD1 agrees at 10 bases. The germline CDR1 and CDR2 sequences are SGHTA and FQGTGA. V lost 6 bases to trimming and J lost 5 bases; unmatched junction nucleotides: 8. CDR3 length: 15 amino acids. The CDR3 DNA reads as TGTGCCAGCAGTTGGACAGGGGGTAAGGGAGATACGCAGTATTTT. It is translated as CASSWTGGKGDTQYF.

The chain has TRBV27 and TRBJ1-2; a weak D match, TRBD1 (6 bases). The CDR3 spans 14 residues. V was pared by 4 bases and J by 5 bases, with 14 bases between. The germline V gene encodes CDR1 MNHEY and CDR2 SMNVEV (reference sequence). The CDR3 sequence: CASSSVPQGYGYTF. The CDR3 region has the DNA TGTGCCAGCAGTTCAGTCCCGCAGGGGTATGGCTACACCTTC.

This clone was seen only once. J is TRBJ2-2 and V is TRBV5-5; TRBD1 matches 7 bases. The V gene's germline CDR1 is SGHKS and CDR2 YYEKEE (reference sequence). The CDR3 loop spans 15 amino acids. V shed 4 bases and J 5 bases; nucleotides not matched to a gene: 8. The CDR3 here is CASSPTGPRTGELFF. CDR3 coding DNA: TGTGCCAGCAGCCCGACAGGGCCCCGGACCGGGGAGCTGTTTTTT.

The J gene is TRBJ1-2, the V gene TRBV10-3, with 7 bases matching TRBD1. The CDR3 totals 15 residues. Germline CDR1 and CDR2: ENHRY and SYGVKD. The V and J ends lost 0 bases and 2 bases, in that order; junction bases with no gene match: 3. The CDR3 sequence: CAISESETGNYGYTF. The CDR3, as DNA: TGTGCCATCAGTGAGTCGGAGACAGGGAACTATGGCTACACCTTC.

A word on this clone: This same CDR3 is encoded by further DNA sequences in the sample. CDR3 DNA: TGTGCCAGCAGTGCAGGGGGCACAGATACGCAGTATTTT. This sequence encodes CASSAGGTDTQYF. The chain couples TRBV6-4 to TRBJ2-3; D might be TRBD1 (6 bases). CDR3 length: 13 amino acids. Trimming removed 4 bases at V and 1 base at J, with 6 bases between. The V gene's germline CDR1 is MRHNA and CDR2 SNTAGT.

A word on this clone: The junction departs from germline at one end; a sequencing error may be responsible. The chain recombines TRBV7-7 with TRBJ2-1, with 7 bases identical to TRBD2. The CDR3 sequence is 15 residues long. CDR1 is SSHAT and CDR2 is FNYEAQ in the germline V gene (reference sequence). CDR3 coding DNA: TGTGCTAGCAGCTTAGAAAGGGGACTAAACAATGAGCAGTTCTTC. Residues: CASSLERGLNNEQFF.

The chain has TRBV3-1 (or the pseudogene TRBV3-2) and TRBJ1-2; D is possibly TRBD1 (5 bases). CDR1 is LGHDT, CDR2 YNNKEL, per germline (reference sequence). V was clipped by 3 bases and J by 4 bases, with 9 bases between them. CDR3 size: 13 residues. CDR3: CASSQGRPYGYTF. CDR3 DNA sequence: TGTGCCAGCAGCCAGGGGCGGCCCTATGGCTACACCTTC.

The chain has TRBV7-9 and TRBJ1-6; maybe TRBD1 (5 bases). Germline V gives CDR1 SEHNR, CDR2 FQNEAQ (reference sequence). V was pared by 8 bases and J by 7 bases, with 18 bases between. The length of the CDR3 is 15 residues. In nucleotides, the CDR3 is TGTGCCAGCCGAGAGGGGATCGGGGGAAATTCACCCCTCCACTTT. Its protein product is CASREGIGGNSPLHF.

This chain uses TRBV28 with TRBJ2-7; 12 nucleotides align to TRBD2. Per germline, CDR1 MDHEN and CDR2 SYDVKM. Trimming removed 5 bases from V and 5 bases from J; junction bases left unmatched: 10. The length of the CDR3 is 16 residues. This chain's CDR3 is CASSPMTSGSDHEQYF. The CDR3 DNA is TGTGCCAGCAGTCCGATGACTAGCGGGAGTGATCACGAGCAGTACTTC.

The chain employs TRBV7-3 and TRBJ2-7, with unresolved D. Trimming took off 5 bases at V and 7 bases at J, with 15 bases between the two ends. The CDR3 contains 13 residues. The germline CDR1 and CDR2 sequences are SGHTA and FQGTGA. The CDR3 here is CASSRGDPTEQYF. The CDR3 DNA reads TGTGCCAGCAGCCGAGGAGATCCCACGGAGCAGTACTTC. The whole variable domain, remainder taken from reference TRBV7-3 and TRBJ2-7, is GAGVSQTPSNKVTEKGKYVELRCDPISGHTALYWYRQSLGQGPEFLIYFQGTGAADDSGLPNDRFFAVRPEGSVSTLKIQRTERGDSAVYLCASSRGDPTEQYFGPGTRLTVT.